This T cell receptor (beta chain) was sequenced during a study of OX40 agonist ivuxolimab in advanced cancers. TCRdb keeps only in-frame clones here, not all; method: immunoSEQ multiplex PCR. The repertoire holds 45,000 to 50,000 clones, with roughly 77% as singletons. V was clipped by 7 bases and J by 4 bases, with 10 bases between them. The CDR3 loop spans 12 amino acids. Germline values: CDR1 SGHAT, CDR2 FQNNGV. The clonotype comes from an adult with an advanced solid tumor such as melanoma, head and neck, liver or kidney cancer. The source material was CD4+ or CD8+ T cells sorted from blood, sampled in a trial of the OX40 agonist ivuxolimab. The rearrangement uses TRBV11-2 and TRBJ1-1; no firm D call. Here the CDR3 reads CASTPEGTEAFF. In DNA form, the CDR3 reads TGTGCCAGCACCCCCGAAGGCACTGAAGCTTTCTTT.